The clone carrying this T cell receptor (beta chain) has at least ten counts. This entry is derived from a study of T cells in Graves' hyperthyroidism and ophthalmopathy. TCR beta CDR3 region amplification was performed from RNA transcripts. When the TCR CDR3 underwent first-round RT-PCR, the HTBI primer set was used. A single record per CDR3 protein comes from TCRdb applying MiXCR to the multiplex PCR reads. The table has roughly 600,000 distinct CDR3 sequences, around 15% seen once. This sequence originates from a woman between 45 and 65 years old with Graves' ophthalmopathy. The sequencing sample was made of blood.

This CDR3 reads CASGGTNTGELFF. The CDR3 nucleotides are TGTGCCTCCGGAGGGACGAACACCGGGGAGCTGTTTTTT. The V call is TRBV24-1, the J call TRBJ2-2; tentatively, D is TRBD2 (6 bases). Germline values: CDR1 KGHDR, CDR2 SFDVKD. The V gene lost 12 bases and the J gene lost 0 bases, with 10 bases spanning the gap. There are 13 residues in the CDR3.